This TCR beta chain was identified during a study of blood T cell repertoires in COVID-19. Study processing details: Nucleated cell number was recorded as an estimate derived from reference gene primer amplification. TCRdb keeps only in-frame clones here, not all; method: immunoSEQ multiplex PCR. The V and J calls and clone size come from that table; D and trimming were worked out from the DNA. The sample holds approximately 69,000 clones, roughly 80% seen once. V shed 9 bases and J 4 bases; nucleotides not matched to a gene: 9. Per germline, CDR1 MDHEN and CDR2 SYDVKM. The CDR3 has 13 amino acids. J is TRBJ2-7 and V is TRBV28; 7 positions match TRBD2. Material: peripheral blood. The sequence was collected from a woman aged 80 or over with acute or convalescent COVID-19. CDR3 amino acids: CASVRGSGYEQYF. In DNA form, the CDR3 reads TGTGCCAGTGTGCGTGGTAGCGGGTACGAGCAGTACTTC.